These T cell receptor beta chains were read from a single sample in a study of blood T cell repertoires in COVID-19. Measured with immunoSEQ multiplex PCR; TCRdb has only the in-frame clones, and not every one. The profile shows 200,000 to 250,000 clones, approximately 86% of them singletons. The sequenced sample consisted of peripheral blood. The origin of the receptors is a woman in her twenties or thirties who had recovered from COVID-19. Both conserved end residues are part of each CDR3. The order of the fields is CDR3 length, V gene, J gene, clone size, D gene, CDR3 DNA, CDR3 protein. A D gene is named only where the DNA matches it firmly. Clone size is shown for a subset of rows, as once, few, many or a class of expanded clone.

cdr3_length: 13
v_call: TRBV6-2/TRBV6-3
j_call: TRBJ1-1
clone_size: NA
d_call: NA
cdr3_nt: TGTGCCAGCAGTTACTCGATGGTAGTGGAGGCTTTCTTT
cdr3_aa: CASSYSMVVEAFF

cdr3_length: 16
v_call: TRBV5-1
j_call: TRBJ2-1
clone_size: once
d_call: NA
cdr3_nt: TGCGCCAGCAGCTTGGATGTGGGGGGGCCATACAATGAGCAGTTCTTC
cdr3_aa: CASSLDVGGPYNEQFF

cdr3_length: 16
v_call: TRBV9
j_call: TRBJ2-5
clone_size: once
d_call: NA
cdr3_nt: TGTGCCAGCAGCGTAGGGGCCCTGACAGGCCAAGAGACCCAGTACTTC
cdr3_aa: CASSVGALTGQETQYF

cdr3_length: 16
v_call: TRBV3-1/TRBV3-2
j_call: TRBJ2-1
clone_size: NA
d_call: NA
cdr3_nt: TGTGCCAGCAGCCGTCCGGGACTCACAAACTACAATGAGCAGTTCTTC
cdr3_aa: CASSRPGLTNYNEQFF

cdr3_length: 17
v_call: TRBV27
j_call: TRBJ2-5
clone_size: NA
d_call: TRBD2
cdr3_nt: TGTGCCAGCAGTTCTTACTTAGCGGGCGGGACGTGGGTGGCCCAGTACTTC
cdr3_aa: CASSSYLAGGTWVAQYF

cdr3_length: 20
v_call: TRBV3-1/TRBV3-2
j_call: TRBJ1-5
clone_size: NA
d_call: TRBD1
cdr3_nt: TGTGCCAGCAGCCAAGAAACCGGGACAGGGAGATTTAGTAGCAATCAGCCCCAGCATTTT
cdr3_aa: CASSQETGTGRFSSNQPQHF

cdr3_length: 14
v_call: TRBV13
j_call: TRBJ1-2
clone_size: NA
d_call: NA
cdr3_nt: TGTGCCAGCAGCACACAGGGAGGGGGCTATGGCTACACCTTC
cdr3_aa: CASSTQGGGYGYTF

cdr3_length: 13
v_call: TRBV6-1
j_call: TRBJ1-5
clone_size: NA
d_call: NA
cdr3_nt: TGTGCCAGCAGTGAACGTCTCAATCAGCCCCAGCATTTT
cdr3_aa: CASSERLNQPQHF

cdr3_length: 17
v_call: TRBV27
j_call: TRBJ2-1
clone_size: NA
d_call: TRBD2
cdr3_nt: TGTGCCAGCAGTTACCTTCTAGCGGGGGGCCCCTACAATGAGCAGTTCTTC
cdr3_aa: CASSYLLAGGPYNEQFF

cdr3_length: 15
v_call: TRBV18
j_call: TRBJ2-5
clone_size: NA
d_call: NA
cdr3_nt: TGTGCCAGCTCACCACAAGCCGGTCTCCAAGAGACCCAGTACTTC
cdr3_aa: CASSPQAGLQETQYF

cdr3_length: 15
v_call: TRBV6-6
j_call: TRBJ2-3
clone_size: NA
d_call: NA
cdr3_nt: TGTGCCAGCAGCCGGGACACCTCTAGCACAGATACGCAGTATTTT
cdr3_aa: CASSRDTSSTDTQYF

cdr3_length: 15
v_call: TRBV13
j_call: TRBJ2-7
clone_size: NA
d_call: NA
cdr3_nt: TGTGCCAGCAGCTTTCAGGGTGAAGACCAATACGAGCAGTACTTC
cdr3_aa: CASSFQGEDQYEQYF

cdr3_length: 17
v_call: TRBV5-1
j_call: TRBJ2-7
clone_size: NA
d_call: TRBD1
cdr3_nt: TGCGCCAGCAGCCCCGAGAGGGACAGCCCCTGGAACTACGAGCAGTACTTC
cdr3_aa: CASSPERDSPWNYEQYF

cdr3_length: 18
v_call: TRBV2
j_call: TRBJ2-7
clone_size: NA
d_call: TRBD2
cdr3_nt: TGTGCCAGCAGTCTTGAAATAGCTAGCGGGGCGAGCTCCTACGAGCAGTACTTC
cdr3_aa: CASSLEIASGASSYEQYF

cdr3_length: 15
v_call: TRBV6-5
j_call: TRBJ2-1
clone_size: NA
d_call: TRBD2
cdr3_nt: TGTGCCAGCAGCCCGACTAGCGGGGTTGACAATGAGCAGTTCTTC
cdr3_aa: CASSPTSGVDNEQFF

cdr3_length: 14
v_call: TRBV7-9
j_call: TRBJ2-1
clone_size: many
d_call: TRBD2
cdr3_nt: TGTGCCAGCAGCCGACTAGCTCTATACAATGAGCAGTTCTTC
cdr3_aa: CASSRLALYNEQFF

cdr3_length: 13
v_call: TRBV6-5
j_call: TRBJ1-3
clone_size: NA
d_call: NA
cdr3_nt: TGTGCCCTCAGCAGGGGTTCTGGAAACACCATATATTTT
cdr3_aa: CALSRGSGNTIYF

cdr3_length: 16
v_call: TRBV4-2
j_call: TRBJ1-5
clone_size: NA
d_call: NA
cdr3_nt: TGTGCCAGCAGCCGCTCAGGCGACAGTGGATATCAGCCCCAGCATTTT
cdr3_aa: CASSRSGDSGYQPQHF

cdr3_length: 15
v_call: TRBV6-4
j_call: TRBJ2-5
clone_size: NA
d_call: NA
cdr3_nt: TGTGCCAGCAGTGACTCGGACTCCTCCCCAGAGACCCAGTACTTC
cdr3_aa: CASSDSDSSPETQYF

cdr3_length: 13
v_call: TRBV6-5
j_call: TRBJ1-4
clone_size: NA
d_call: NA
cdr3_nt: TGTGCCAGCAGCCCCCGGGACACCCATGGACTGTTTTTT
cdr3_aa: CASSPRDTHGLFF

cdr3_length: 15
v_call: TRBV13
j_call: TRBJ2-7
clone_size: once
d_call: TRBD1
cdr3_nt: TGTGCCAGCAGCTTAGCCGACAGGGGGAACCACGAGCAGTACTTC
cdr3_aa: CASSLADRGNHEQYF

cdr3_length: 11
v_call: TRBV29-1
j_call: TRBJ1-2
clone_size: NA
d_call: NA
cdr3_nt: TGCAGCGTGCACAGCTCCTATGGCTACACCTTC
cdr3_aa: CSVHSSYGYTF

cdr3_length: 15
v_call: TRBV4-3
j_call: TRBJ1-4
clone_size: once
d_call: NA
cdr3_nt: TGCGCCAGCAGCCAAGCCGGTAAATTTAATGAAAAACTGTTTTTT
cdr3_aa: CASSQAGKFNEKLFF

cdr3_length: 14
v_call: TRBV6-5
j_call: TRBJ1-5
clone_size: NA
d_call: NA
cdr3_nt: TGTGCCAGCAGCCCGGGGAGCGCCAATCAGCCCCAGCATTTT
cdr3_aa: CASSPGSANQPQHF

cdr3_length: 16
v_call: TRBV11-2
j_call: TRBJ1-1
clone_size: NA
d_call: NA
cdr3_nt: TGTGCCAGCAGCTTAGATCCCCAGGGCGTTGACACTGAAGCTTTCTTT
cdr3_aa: CASSLDPQGVDTEAFF

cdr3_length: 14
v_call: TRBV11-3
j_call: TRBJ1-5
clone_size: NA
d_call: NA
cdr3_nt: TGTGCCAGCAGCTCAAGGGGCGGCAATCAGCCCCAGCATTTT
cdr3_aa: CASSSRGGNQPQHF

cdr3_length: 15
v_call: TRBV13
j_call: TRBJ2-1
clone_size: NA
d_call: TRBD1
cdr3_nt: TGTGCCAGCAGCCTGGGACAGGGGGCCTACAATGAGCAGTTCTTC
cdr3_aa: CASSLGQGAYNEQFF

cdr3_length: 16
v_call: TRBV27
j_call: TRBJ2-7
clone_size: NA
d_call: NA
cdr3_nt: TGTGCCAGCAGTTTACTGCCGGGACAATTTCCCTACGAGCAGTACTTC
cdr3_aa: CASSLLPGQFPYEQYF

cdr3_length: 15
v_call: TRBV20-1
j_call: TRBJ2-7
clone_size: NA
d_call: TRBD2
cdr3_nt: TGCAGTGCTAGTCCCTTCGCGAGCGGGGGGCTCGAGCAGTACTTC
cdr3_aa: CSASPFASGGLEQYF

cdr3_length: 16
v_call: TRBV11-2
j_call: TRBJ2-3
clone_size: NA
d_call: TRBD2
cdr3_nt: TGTGCCAGCAGCGACTCTAGCGGGGGGCGGGCAGATACGCAGTATTTT
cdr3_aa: CASSDSSGGRADTQYF

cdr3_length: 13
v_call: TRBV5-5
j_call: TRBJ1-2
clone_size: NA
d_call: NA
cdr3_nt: TGTGCCAGCAGCAAGCGGGATCTCTATGGCTACACCTTC
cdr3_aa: CASSKRDLYGYTF

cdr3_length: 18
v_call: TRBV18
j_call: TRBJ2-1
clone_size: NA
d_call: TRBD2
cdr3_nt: TGTGCCAGCTCACGCGAACTAGCGGGGTTCCCCTCCTACAATGAGCAGTTCTTC
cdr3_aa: CASSRELAGFPSYNEQFF

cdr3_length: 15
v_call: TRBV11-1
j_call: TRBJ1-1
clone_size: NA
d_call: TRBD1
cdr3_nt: TGTGCCAGCAGCTTAGGGACAGGGCTGGCCACTGAAGCTTTCTTT
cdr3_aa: CASSLGTGLATEAFF

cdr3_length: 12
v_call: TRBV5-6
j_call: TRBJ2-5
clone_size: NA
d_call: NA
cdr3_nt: TGTGCCAGCAGCTTGGCCGCGGAGACCCAGTACTTC
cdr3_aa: CASSLAAETQYF

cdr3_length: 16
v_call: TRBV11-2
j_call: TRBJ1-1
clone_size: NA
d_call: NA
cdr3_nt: TGTGCCAGCAGCTTTCTTCTCTGGACAGTGAACACTGAAGCTTTCTTT
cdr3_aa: CASSFLLWTVNTEAFF

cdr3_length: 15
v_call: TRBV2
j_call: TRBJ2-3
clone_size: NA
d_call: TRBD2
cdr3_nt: TGTGCCAGCGCGAGCGGGGGGGCAAGGGCAGATACGCAGTATTTT
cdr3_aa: CASASGGARADTQYF

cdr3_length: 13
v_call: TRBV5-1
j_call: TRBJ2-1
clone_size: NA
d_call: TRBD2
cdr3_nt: TGCGCCAGCAGCTTGGTCGGGGGAGGGGAGCAGTTCTTC
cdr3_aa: CASSLVGGGEQFF

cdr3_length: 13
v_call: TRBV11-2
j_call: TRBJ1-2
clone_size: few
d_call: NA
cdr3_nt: TGTGCCAGCCGTCTTACAGTTAACTATGGCTACACCTTC
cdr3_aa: CASRLTVNYGYTF

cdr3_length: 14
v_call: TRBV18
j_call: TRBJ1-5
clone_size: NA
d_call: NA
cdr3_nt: TGTGCCAGCTCACCGGGGGCCTTGAATCAGCCCCAGCATTTT
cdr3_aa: CASSPGALNQPQHF

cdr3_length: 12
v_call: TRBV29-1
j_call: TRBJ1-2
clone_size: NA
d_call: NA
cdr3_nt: TGCAGCGTTGTAGAAGGGGGCTATGGCTACACCTTC
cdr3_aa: CSVVEGGYGYTF

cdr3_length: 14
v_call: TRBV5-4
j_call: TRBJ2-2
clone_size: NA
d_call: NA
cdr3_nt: TGTGCCAGCAGCCCCCCCGCGGTTTCCGGGGAGCTGTTTTTT
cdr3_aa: CASSPPAVSGELFF

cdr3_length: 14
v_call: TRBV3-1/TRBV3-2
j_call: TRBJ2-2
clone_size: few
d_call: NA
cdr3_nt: TGTGCCAGCAGCCCTCGACACCCTCCCGGGGAGCTGTTTTTT
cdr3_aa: CASSPRHPPGELFF

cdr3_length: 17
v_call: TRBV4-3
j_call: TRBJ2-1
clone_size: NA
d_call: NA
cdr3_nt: TGCGCCAGCAGCCAAGAATCCGGGGTTAGCTCCGGGGATGAGCAGTTCTTC
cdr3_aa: CASSQESGVSSGDEQFF

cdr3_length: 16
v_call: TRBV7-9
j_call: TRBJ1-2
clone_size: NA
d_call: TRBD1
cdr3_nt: TGTGCCAGCAGCCGAACCTCCGGGACAGGGGTGGATGGCTACACCTTC
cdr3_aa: CASSRTSGTGVDGYTF

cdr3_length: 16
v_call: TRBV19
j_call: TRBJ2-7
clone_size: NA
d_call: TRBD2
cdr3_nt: TGTGCCAGTAGTATGTCGGGGGGGTTGGCGCACCTCGAGCAGTACTTC
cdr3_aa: CASSMSGGLAHLEQYF

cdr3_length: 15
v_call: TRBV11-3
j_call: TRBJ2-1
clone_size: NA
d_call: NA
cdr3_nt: TGTGCCAGCAGCACCGGACTACTCTCCTACAATGAGCAGTTCTTC
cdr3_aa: CASSTGLLSYNEQFF

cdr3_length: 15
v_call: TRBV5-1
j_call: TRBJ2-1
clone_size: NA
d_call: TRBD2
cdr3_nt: TGCGCGATTGGGGGGGACGTAACCACCTACAATGAGCAGTTCTTC
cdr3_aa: CAIGGDVTTYNEQFF

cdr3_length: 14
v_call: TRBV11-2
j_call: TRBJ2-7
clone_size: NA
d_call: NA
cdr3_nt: TGTGCCAGCAGTCTTCCCGGGGTGGTCGACGAGCAGTACTTC
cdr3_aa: CASSLPGVVDEQYF